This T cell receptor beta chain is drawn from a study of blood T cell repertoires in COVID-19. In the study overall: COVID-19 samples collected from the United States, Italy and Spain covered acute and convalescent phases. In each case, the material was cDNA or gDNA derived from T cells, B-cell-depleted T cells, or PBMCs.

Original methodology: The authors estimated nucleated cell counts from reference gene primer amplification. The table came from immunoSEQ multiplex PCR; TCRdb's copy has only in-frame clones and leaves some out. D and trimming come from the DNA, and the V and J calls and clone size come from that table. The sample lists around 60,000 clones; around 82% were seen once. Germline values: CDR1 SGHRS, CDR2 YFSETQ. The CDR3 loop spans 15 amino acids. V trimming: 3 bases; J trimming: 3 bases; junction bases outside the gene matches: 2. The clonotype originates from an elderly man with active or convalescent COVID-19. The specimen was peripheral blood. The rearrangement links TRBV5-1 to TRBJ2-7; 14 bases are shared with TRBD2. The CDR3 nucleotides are TGCGCCAGCAGCTGGGGGACTAGCGGGGGCTACGAGCAGTACTTC. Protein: CASSWGTSGGYEQYF.